This record concerns one T cell receptor beta chain sequence. Its matching antigen is unknown. Libraries of TCR beta came from iRepertoire HTBI primers plus Arm-PCR of CDR3 regions. Original methodology: Throughout the samples, researchers identified 62 TRBV and approximately 15 TRBJ segments. MiXCR was run by TCRdb on the multiplex PCR reads, yielding one entry per CDR3 protein. The V and J calls, along with clone size, are taken from TCRdb and not from the paper's own processing. The sample holds hundreds of thousands of distinct CDR3 sequences; roughly 21% are singletons and the top ten take roughly 7%. The sample is drawn from a study of regulatory T cells in long-lasting Graves disease. The time point: persistent/refractory GD, antithyroid drugs over 5 years with positive TRAb. Extracted PBMC RNA gave rise to the TCR library. Study results and limitations: Shared public clonotypes totalled 2,741 in persistent patients, compared with approximately 970 in new patients. Less diverse TCR repertoires were seen in persistent Graves' patients than in newly diagnosed ones.

CDR1 is DFQATT, CDR2 SNEGSKA, per germline (reference sequence). CDR3 size: 15 residues. V was cut by 0 bases and J by 3 bases, with 15 bases left in between. The chain carries TRBV20-1 and TRBJ2-7, with a weak D call TRBD2 (5 bases). The sample was peripheral blood mononuclear cells (PBMCs), taken when the disease was refractory, from a patient treated with antithyroid drugs. The sequence derives from a female donor with Graves disease. The CDR3 DNA reads as TGCAGTGCTAGAGATCCTACTAGTGGAATCTACGAGCAGTACTTC. It is translated as CSARDPTSGIYEQYF.